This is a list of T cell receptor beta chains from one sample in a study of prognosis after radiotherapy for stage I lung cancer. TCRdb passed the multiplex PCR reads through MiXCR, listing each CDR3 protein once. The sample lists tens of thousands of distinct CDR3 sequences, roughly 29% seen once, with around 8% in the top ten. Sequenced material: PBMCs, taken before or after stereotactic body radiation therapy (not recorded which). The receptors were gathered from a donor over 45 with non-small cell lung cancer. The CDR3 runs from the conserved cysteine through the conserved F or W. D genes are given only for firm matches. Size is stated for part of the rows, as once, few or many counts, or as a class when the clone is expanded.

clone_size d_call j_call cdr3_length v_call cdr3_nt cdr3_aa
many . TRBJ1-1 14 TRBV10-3 TGTGCCATCAGCCCGTCTACTCAGTTCACTGAAGCTTTCTTT CAISPSTQFTEAFF
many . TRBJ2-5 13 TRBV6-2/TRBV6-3 TGTGCCAGCAGTTACGATCCGGAAGAGACCCAGTACTTC CASSYDPEETQYF
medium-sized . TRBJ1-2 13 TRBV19 TGTGCCAGTAGTATCGGGAGTTGGTATGGCTACACCTTC CASSIGSWYGYTF
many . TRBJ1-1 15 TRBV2 TGTGCCAGCAGTGGTTGGGATTCTATGAACACTGAAGCTTTCTTT CASSGWDSMNTEAFF
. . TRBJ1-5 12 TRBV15 TGTGCCACCCGTGTAGTGGGTCAGTCCCAGCATTTT CATRVVGQSQHF
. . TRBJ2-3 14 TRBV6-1 TGTGCCAGCAGTGAAGGAAGTGTGGCATATACTCAGTATTTT CASSEGSVAYTQYF
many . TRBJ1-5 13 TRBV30 TGTGCCTGGAGTGTACAGGGTAAAGGGCCCCAGCATTTT CAWSVQGKGPQHF
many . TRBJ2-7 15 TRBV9 TGTGCCAGCAGCGTAGCACCCGGGAGCTCCTACGAGCAGTACTTC CASSVAPGSSYEQYF
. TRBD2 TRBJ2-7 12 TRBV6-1 TGTGCCAGCGGGGAGGGGAACTACGAGCAGTACTTC CASGEGNYEQYF
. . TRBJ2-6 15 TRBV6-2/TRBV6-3 TGTGCCAGCAGTGGCCTCCACTCTGGGGCCAACGTCCTGACTTTC CASSGLHSGANVLTF
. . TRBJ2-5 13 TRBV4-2 TGTGCCAGCAGCCCTCGGGGGAAAGAGACCCAGTACTTC CASSPRGKETQYF
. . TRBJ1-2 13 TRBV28 TGTGCCAGCAGTCTTTGGCAGTACTATGGCTACACTTTC CASSLWQYYGYTF
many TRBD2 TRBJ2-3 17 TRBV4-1 TGCGCCAGCAGCCAAGATCACAGCGGGGGGGGAAGAGATACGCAGTATTTT CASSQDHSGGGRDTQYF
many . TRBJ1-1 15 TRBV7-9 TGTGCCAGCAGCGTCAAGGGCCATCCGAACACTGAAGCTTTCTTT CASSVKGHPNTEAFF
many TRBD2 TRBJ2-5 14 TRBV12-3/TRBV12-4 TGTGCCAGCAGCGTAGCGGGGGGTCGGGAGACCCAGTACTTC CASSVAGGRETQYF
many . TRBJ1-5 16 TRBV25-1 TGTGCCAGCAGTCCAGGTGGCGGACGGCGCAATCAGCCCCAGCATTTT CASSPGGGRRNQPQHF
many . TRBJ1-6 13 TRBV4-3 TGCGCCAGCAGCCAGGCAAGGGATTCACCCCTCCACTTT CASSQARDSPLHF
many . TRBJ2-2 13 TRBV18 TGTGCCAGCTCACTGGACCGGACCGGGGAGCTGTTTTTT CASSLDRTGELFF
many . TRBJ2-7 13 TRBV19 TGTGCCAGTAGTAGCCCCGGTTCCGCCGAGCAGTACTTC CASSSPGSAEQYF
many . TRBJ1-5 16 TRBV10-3 TGTGCCATCAGTGAGTCGTCCCTTTTTAGCAATCAGCCCCAGCATTTT CAISESSLFSNQPQHF
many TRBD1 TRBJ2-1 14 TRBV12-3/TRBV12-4 TGTGCCAGCAGTTTGAACAGGGGGACCAATGAGCAGTTCTTC CASSLNRGTNEQFF
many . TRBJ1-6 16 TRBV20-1 TGCAGTGCTAGAGATCGGGTATACTCCTATAATTCACCCCTCCACTTT CSARDRVYSYNSPLHF
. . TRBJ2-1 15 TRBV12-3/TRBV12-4 TGTGCCAGCGGGGCGGTCGGGGGCAGGGGTAATGAGCAGTTCTTC CASGAVGGRGNEQFF
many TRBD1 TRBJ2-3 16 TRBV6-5 TGTGCCAGCAGTTATGGGACAGGGGCCATCACAGATACGCAGTATTTT CASSYGTGAITDTQYF
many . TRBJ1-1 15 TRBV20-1 TGCAGTGCTAGGGTGGAAGGATGGGGAAGGACTGAAGCTTTCTTT CSARVEGWGRTEAFF
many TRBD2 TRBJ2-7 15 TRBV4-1 TGCGCCAGCAGCCAAGAGGGCTATGCGGGGGGAGAGCAGTACTTC CASSQEGYAGGEQYF
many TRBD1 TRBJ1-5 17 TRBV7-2 TGTGCCAGCAGCTTAACGTCGACAGGGGCCCCAAGGCAGCCCCAGCATTTT CASSLTSTGAPRQPQHF
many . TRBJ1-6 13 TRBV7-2 TGTGCCAGCAGCTTAGACTGGGACTCACCCCTCCACTTT CASSLDWDSPLHF
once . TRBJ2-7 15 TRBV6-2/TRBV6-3 TGTGCCAGTTACTCGAGGCGGGTAAACACCTACGAGCAGTACTTC CASYSRRVNTYEQYF
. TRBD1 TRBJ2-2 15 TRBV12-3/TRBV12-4 TGTGCCAGCATCAACAGGGGTACCAACACCGGGGAGCTGTTTTTT CASINRGTNTGELFF
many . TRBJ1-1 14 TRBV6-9 TGTGCCAGCAGTTCCGGACCAGGGACGGCTGAAGCTTTCTTT CASSSGPGTAEAFF
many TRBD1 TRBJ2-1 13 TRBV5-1 TGCGCCAGCATGAGACAGGGGGTTAATGAGCAGTTCTTC CASMRQGVNEQFF
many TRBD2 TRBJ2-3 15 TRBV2 TGTGCCAGCCGACGACTAGCGGGGGGCACAGATACGCAGTATTTT CASRRLAGGTDTQYF
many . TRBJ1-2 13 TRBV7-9 TGTGCCAGCAGCCCGCTTCAGGATGATGGCTACACCTTC CASSPLQDDGYTF
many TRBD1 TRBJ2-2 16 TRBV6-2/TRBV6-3 TGTGCCAGCAGTTATAAACAGGGGGCGCCCACCGGGGAGCTGTTTTTT CASSYKQGAPTGELFF
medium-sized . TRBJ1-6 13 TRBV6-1 TGTGCCAGCAGTGAAAGGGGCGGCTCACCCCTCCACTTT CASSERGGSPLHF
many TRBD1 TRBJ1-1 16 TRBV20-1 TGCAGTGCTGCCATCCTCTTAGGGGGCATGAACACTGAAGCTTTCTTT CSAAILLGGMNTEAFF
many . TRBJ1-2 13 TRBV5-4 TGTGCCAGCAGCTTACAGGGTTCGGGTGGCTACACCTTC CASSLQGSGGYTF
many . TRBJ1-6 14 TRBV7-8 TGTGCCAGCAGCTTACTCCGCTATAATTCACCCCTCCACTTT CASSLLRYNSPLHF
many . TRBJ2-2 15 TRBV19 TGTGCCAGTAGATACAGGGAGCGGGGCACCGGGGAGCTGTTTTTT CASRYRERGTGELFF
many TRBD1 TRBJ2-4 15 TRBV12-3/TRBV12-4 TGTGCCAGCAGTCCTACAGGGGGCGGCAAAAACATTCAGTACTTC CASSPTGGGKNIQYF
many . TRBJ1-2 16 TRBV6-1 TGTGCCAGCAGTGAAGGGGGTACCGGGCCCCTTAGGGGCTACACCTTC CASSEGGTGPLRGYTF
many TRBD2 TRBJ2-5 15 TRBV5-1 TGCGCCAGCAGCTCTAGCGGGGGGGCTAAAGAGACCCAGTACTTC CASSSSGGAKETQYF
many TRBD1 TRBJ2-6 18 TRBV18 TGTGCCAGCGCACGTCTGGGACAGGGGGCCTCTGGGGCCAACGTCCTGACTTTC CASARLGQGASGANVLTF
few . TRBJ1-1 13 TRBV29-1 TGCAGCGTTGACACCGGATTGGGCACTGAAGCTTTCTTT CSVDTGLGTEAFF
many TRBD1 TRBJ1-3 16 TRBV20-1 TGCAGTGCTAGGCAGACAGGGGGTAGGTCTGGAAACACCATATATTTT CSARQTGGRSGNTIYF
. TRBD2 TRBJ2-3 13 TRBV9 TGTGCCAGCAGAGGGACTAGCTCAGATACGGAGTATTTT CASRGTSSDTEYF
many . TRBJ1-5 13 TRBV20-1 TGCAGTGCTAGAGACCTGGGGAATCAGCCCCAGCATTTT CSARDLGNQPQHF
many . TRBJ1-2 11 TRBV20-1 TGCAAAACAGCGAGTAACTATGGCTACACCTTC CKTASNYGYTF
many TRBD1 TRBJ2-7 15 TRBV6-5 TGTGCCAGCAGTTATAGCGGGACAGGGGTCGGGGAGCAGTACTTC CASSYSGTGVGEQYF
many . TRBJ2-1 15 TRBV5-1 TGCGCCAGTAAGACGACCGGAAGCTCCTACAATGAGCAGTTCTTC CASKTTGSSYNEQFF
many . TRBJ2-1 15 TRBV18 TGTGCCAGCTCACCCGGGGGCAGCTCCTACAATGAGCAGTTCTTC CASSPGGSSYNEQFF
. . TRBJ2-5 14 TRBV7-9 TGTGCCAGCAGCTTAGATGGCTTTTCGGGTACCCAGTGCTTC CASSLDGFSGTQCF
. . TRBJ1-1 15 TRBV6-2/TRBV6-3 TGTGCCAGCAGCCCGGAGGTGAACGTAAACACTGAAGCTTTCTTT CASSPEVNVNTEAFF
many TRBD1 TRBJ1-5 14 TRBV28 TGTGCCAGCAGTTTATCGACAGGGACTCAGCCCCAGCATTTT CASSLSTGTQPQHF
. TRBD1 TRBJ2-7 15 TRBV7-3 TGTGACAGCAGCTTTAAGGGACAGGGTCCCTACGAGCAGTACTTC CDSSFKGQGPYEQYF
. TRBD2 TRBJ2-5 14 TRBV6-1 TGTGCCAGCACCCACAGGCGGGGAGGGGAGAACCAGTACTTC CASTHRRGGENQYF